Each of the 25 T cell receptor beta chains below was sequenced from the same sample in a study of blood T cell repertoires in COVID-19. Assay used: immunoSEQ multiplex PCR; TCRdb lists only in-frame clones, some missing. The data show around 150,000 clones, nearly 80% seen once. The sequenced sample consisted of PBMCs or T cells enriched from blood (not recorded which). The receptors originated from a woman in her fifties or sixties who had recovered from COVID-19.

The chain employs TRBV7-3 and TRBJ1-1; D gene unclear. Trimming pared 2 bases from V and 5 bases from J, leaving 12 bases between. This CDR3 spans 14 amino acids. Germline V CDR1 and CDR2: SGHTA, FQGTGA. The CDR3 sequence: CASSLDKSKTEAFF. For the CDR3, the DNA is TGTGCCAGCAGCTTAGACAAATCGAAAACTGAAGCTTTCTTT.

The V and J genes are TRBV29-1 and TRBJ1-3, with D maybe TRBD1 (5 bases). Germline CDR1 reads SQVTM; CDR2 reads ANQGSEA. CDR3 length: 12 residues. V was clipped by 6 bases and J by 2 bases, with 8 bases between them. Here the CDR3 DNA reads TGCAGCGTGTGGGGGGCTGGAAACACCATATATTTT. The encoded protein is CSVWGAGNTIYF. Complete variable domain (other parts from reference TRBV29-1 and TRBJ1-3): SAVISQKPSRDICQRGTSLTIQCQVDSQVTMMFWYRQQPGQSLTLIATANQGSEATYESGFVIDKFPISRPNLTFSTLTVSNMSPEDSSIYLCSVWGAGNTIYFGEGSWLTVV.

The chain has TRBV20-1 and TRBJ2-1; weak D call: TRBD2 (6 bases). Germline V CDR1 and CDR2: DFQATT, SNEGSKA (reference sequence). The length of the CDR3 is 11 residues. CDR3 residues: CRCGNYNEQFF. The CDR3 DNA sequence: TGCAGGTGCGGGAATTACAATGAGCAGTTCTTC.

V is TRBV5-6 and J is TRBJ2-1; 7 nucleotides align to TRBD1. The V and J ends lost 3 bases and 3 bases, in that order; junction bases with no gene match: 0. Germline CDR1 SGHDT, CDR2 YYEEEE. The CDR3 extends over 13 amino acids. The CDR3: CASSWDSYNEQFF. In DNA form, the CDR3 reads TGTGCCAGCAGCTGGGACAGCTACAATGAGCAGTTCTTC.

This clone was detected ten times or more. This chain links TRBV9 with TRBJ2-1, with 10 bases fitting TRBD1. Looked up from germline, CDR1 is SGDLS and CDR2 is YYNGEE. V dropped 0 bases and J dropped 6; count of bases not matched to a gene: 3. The CDR3 spans 15 residues. In DNA form, the CDR3 reads TGTGCCAGCAGCGTAGGGGGGACAGGGGTCAATGAGCAGTTCTTC. It translates to CASSVGGTGVNEQFF.

The V gene is TRBV6-5, the J gene TRBJ2-7; D is unresolved. Germline V CDR1 and CDR2: MNHEY, SVGAGI. V was pared by 6 bases and J by 5 bases, with 14 bases between. CDR3 length equals 13 residues. In DNA, the CDR3 is TGTGCCAGCAGATCAAGCATCCAGGACGAGCAGTACTTC. Amino acid sequence: CASRSSIQDEQYF.

This clone has only a few counts. The chain joins TRBV9 to TRBJ1-2; 9 bases fit TRBD1. There are 15 residues in the CDR3. The trim removed 4 bases at V and 1 base at J, leaving 5 bases unmatched. Germline CDR1 reads SGDLS; CDR2 reads YYNGEE. The CDR3 loop reads CASSPDRGSNYGYTF. The CDR3 DNA is TGTGCCAGCAGCCCCGACAGGGGGAGTAACTATGGCTACACCTTC. Together with reference TRBV9 and TRBJ1-2, the CDR3 gives the full variable domain: DSGVTQTPKHLITATGQRVTLRCSPRSGDLSVYWYQQSLDQGLQFLIQYYNGEERAKGNILERFSAQQFPDLHSELNLSSLELGDSALYFCASSPDRGSNYGYTFGSGTRLTVV.

The rearrangement joins TRBV24-1 to TRBJ2-3; 8 bases match TRBD1. CDR1 is KGHDR and CDR2 is SFDVKD in the germline V gene. This CDR3 comprises 13 residues. After removal of 9 bases from V and 4 bases from J, the junction contained 5 bases not matched to a gene. The CDR3 DNA reads TGTGCCACCCAGGGGGCAGGGGCAGATACGCAGTATTTT. Protein product: CATQGAGADTQYF.

Only one count was recorded for this clone. The sample contains more than one DNA sequence encoding this CDR3. The rearrangement uses TRBV24-1 and TRBJ2-2; 10 bases match TRBD1. The CDR3 totals 15 residues. With V trimmed by 5 bases and J by 5 bases, 4 bases remained unmatched. Germline V CDR1 and CDR2: KGHDR, SFDVKD. The CDR3 region is CATSVDRGRTGELFF. In DNA, the CDR3 is TGTGCCACCAGTGTAGACAGGGGGCGGACCGGGGAGCTGTTTTTT.

The V and J genes are TRBV3-1 (or the pseudogene TRBV3-2) and TRBJ2-2; 9 nucleotides agree with TRBD2. Germline lookup yields CDR1 LGHDT and CDR2 YNNKEL (reference sequence). CDR3 size: 16 residues. V gave up 4 bases and J gave up 6 bases; unmatched junction bases: 9. CDR3 sequence: CASSRVRAGGSGELFF. CDR3 nucleotide sequence: TGTGCCAGCAGCCGCGTTCGAGCGGGAGGTTCCGGGGAGCTGTTTTTT.

This clone was seen a few times. This sequence joins TRBV29-1 and TRBJ2-3, with TRBD1 matching 9 bases. The CDR3 runs to 17 residues. V dropped 4 bases and J dropped 3; count of bases not matched to a gene: 14. Germline V gene data show CDR1 as SQVTM and CDR2 as ANQGSEA. Here the CDR3 reads CSVGHRTGVGLTDTQYF. The CDR3 nucleotides are TGCAGCGTTGGGCACCGGACAGGGGTAGGCCTAACAGATACGCAGTATTTT.

The chain has TRBV3-1 (or the pseudogene TRBV3-2) and TRBJ1-5, with D perhaps TRBD1 (6 bases). V lost 1 base, J lost 4 bases, and 11 bases lay in between. The CDR3 extends over 15 amino acids. In germline, CDR1 is LGHDT, CDR2 YNNKEL (reference sequence). CDR3 region: CASSQGGRGNQPQHF. CDR3 bases: TGTGCCAGCAGCCAAGGAGGCAGGGGAAATCAGCCCCAGCATTTT.

The chain carries TRBV13 and TRBJ2-3; the match to TRBD1 covers 9 bases. Germline V gene lookup returns CDR1 PRHDT and CDR2 FYEKMQ (reference sequence). The CDR3 consists of 17 residues. V lost 4 bases and J lost 2; bases outside the gene matches: 10. The CDR3 nucleotides read TGTGCCAGCAGCTCAAACGTCCGGGACAGGGCCACAGATACGCAGTATTTT. Protein product: CASSSNVRDRATDTQYF.

The V gene is TRBV5-1, the J gene TRBJ1-1; D unclear. V shed 2 bases and J shed 1 base, with 12 bases lying between them. Germline CDR1 SGHRS, CDR2 YFSETQ. This CDR3 spans 15 amino acids. The CDR3 region is CASSFRTYPNTEAFF. The CDR3 nucleotides read TGCGCCAGCAGCTTTCGAACATATCCGAACACTGAAGCTTTCTTT.

The chain has TRBV2 and TRBJ2-7; D is ambiguous. Trimming pared 6 bases from V and 3 bases from J, leaving 9 bases between. Looked up from germline, CDR1 is SNHLY and CDR2 is FYNNEI. CDR3 size: 12 residues. The CDR3 DNA sequence: TGTGCCAGCAGCTATCTAGTCTACGAGCAGTACTTC. It encodes CASSYLVYEQYF.

The chain joins TRBV11-3 to TRBJ2-1, with D possibly TRBD2 on 5 matching bases. This CDR3 is 13 amino acids long. The ends were cut back, 2 bases at V and 6 bases at J, with 8 bases in the middle. In germline, CDR1 is SGHNT, CDR2 YENEEA. This CDR3 reads CASSLTRLNEQFF. In DNA, the CDR3 is TGTGCCAGCAGCTTAACTAGACTCAATGAGCAGTTCTTC.

This clone was seen a single time. V gene TRBV6-1 combines with J gene TRBJ2-7; D gene ambiguous. The CDR3 consists of 14 residues. Germline assignment: CDR1 MNHNS and CDR2 SASEGT. Trimming stripped 5 bases from V and 2 bases from J, with 13 bases between. The CDR3 DNA follows: TGTGCCAGCAGTTATGTACAGAGACCCTACGAGCAGTACTTC. Its protein product is CASSYVQRPYEQYF.

This clone was recorded a few times. J is TRBJ2-4 and V is TRBV11-2; 8 nucleotides agree with TRBD2. The length of the CDR3 is 17 residues. Per the germline V gene, CDR1 is SGHAT and CDR2 is FQNNGV. V was clipped by 5 bases and J by 5 bases; unmatched bases: 14. This chain's CDR3 is CASSTTTGTRLQNIQYF. In DNA form, the CDR3 reads TGTGCCAGCAGCACCACTACCGGGACTAGACTCCAAAACATTCAGTACTTC. The variable domain in full, completed from reference TRBV11-2 and TRBJ2-4, reads EAGVAQSPRYKIIEKRQSVAFWCNPISGHATLYWYQQILGQGPKLLIQFQNNGVVDDSQLPKDRFSAERLKGVDSTLKIQPAKLEDSAVYLCASSTTTGTRLQNIQYFGAGTRLSVL.

This rearrangement joins TRBV6-1 to TRBJ2-5, with D perhaps matching TRBD1 (5 bases). Germline V lookup: CDR1 MNHNS, CDR2 SASEGT. V lost 2 bases, J lost 1 base, and 8 bases lay in between. This CDR3 spans 14 amino acids. CDR3 DNA sequence: TGTGCCAGCAGTGAAACACAGGTCCAAGAGACCCAGTACTTC. Amino acid sequence: CASSETQVQETQYF.

The rearrangement links TRBV5-1 to TRBJ2-4; D may be TRBD1 (6 bases). This CDR3 is built from 14 residues. Per germline, CDR1 SGHRS and CDR2 YFSETQ. V was trimmed by 4 bases and J by 8 bases, leaving 16 bases between them. CDR3 in amino acids: CASSLYLQGDIQYF. In DNA, the CDR3 is TGCGCCAGCAGCCTTTACTTACAGGGAGACATTCAGTACTTC.

This chain uses TRBV7-8 with TRBJ2-3, with 9 positions matching TRBD1. This CDR3 is 18 amino acids long. Trimming at V came to 1 base and at J to 2 bases, leaving 10 bases not matched to a gene. Germline V gene sequence: CDR1 SGHVS, CDR2 FQNEAQ. The CDR3 region is CASSLVHSGQGHTDTQYF. CDR3 nucleotides: TGTGCCAGCAGCTTAGTACACTCGGGACAGGGACACACAGATACGCAGTATTTT. The whole variable domain, filled in from reference TRBV7-8 and TRBJ2-3, reads GAGVSQSPRYKVAKRGQDVALRCDPISGHVSLFWYQQALGQGPEFLTYFQNEAQLDKSGLPSDRFFAERPEGSVSTLKIQRTQQEDSAVYLCASSLVHSGQGHTDTQYFGPGTRLTVL.

The rearrangement links TRBV5-4 to TRBJ2-2, with 12 bases lining up with TRBD2. CDR1 SGHNT and CDR2 YYREEE come from the germline V gene (reference sequence). The CDR3 is 15 residues long. Trimming at V came to 1 base and at J to 6 bases, leaving 1 base not matched to a gene. The CDR3, as DNA: TGTGCCAGCAGCTTGCTAGCGGGGGGGCCCGGGGAGCTGTTTTTT. Amino acids: CASSLLAGGPGELFF. Variable domain in full (rest from reference TRBV5-4 and TRBJ2-2): ETGVTQSPTHLIKTRGQQVTLRCSSQSGHNTVSWYQQALGQGPQFIFQYYREEENGRGNFPPRFSGLQFPNYSSELNVNALELDDSALYLCASSLLAGGPGELFFGEGSRLTVL.

This chain joins TRBV27 and TRBJ2-7; possible D gene TRBD1, 5 bases. Trimming took off 6 bases at V and 4 bases at J, with 7 bases between the two ends. The CDR3 sequence is 11 residues long. Germline V gene lookup returns CDR1 MNHEY and CDR2 SMNVEV (reference sequence). The CDR3: CASSQGYEQYF. The CDR3 nucleotides are TGTGCCAGCAGCCAGGGTTACGAGCAGTACTTC.

V and J are TRBV28 and TRBJ1-5; no firm D call. Germline assignment: CDR1 MDHEN and CDR2 SYDVKM. The V end lost 6 bases, the J end lost 7 bases, and 7 bases lay between the germline ends. The CDR3 is 11 amino acids. CDR3 nucleotides: TGTGCCAGCAGCCCGTCGCAGCCCCAGCATTTT. Encoded protein: CASSPSQPQHF.

The rearrangement links TRBV19 to TRBJ1-3, with 12 bases matching TRBD1. The CDR3 length is 20 residues. Germline V lookup: CDR1 LNHDA, CDR2 SQIVND (reference sequence). V lost 7 bases to trimming and J lost 4 bases; unmatched junction nucleotides: 20. This chain's CDR3 is CASTPFRDRGRNGHGNTIYF. The CDR3 DNA reads TGTGCCAGTACCCCGTTCCGGGACAGGGGGCGAAACGGCCACGGAAACACCATATATTTT.